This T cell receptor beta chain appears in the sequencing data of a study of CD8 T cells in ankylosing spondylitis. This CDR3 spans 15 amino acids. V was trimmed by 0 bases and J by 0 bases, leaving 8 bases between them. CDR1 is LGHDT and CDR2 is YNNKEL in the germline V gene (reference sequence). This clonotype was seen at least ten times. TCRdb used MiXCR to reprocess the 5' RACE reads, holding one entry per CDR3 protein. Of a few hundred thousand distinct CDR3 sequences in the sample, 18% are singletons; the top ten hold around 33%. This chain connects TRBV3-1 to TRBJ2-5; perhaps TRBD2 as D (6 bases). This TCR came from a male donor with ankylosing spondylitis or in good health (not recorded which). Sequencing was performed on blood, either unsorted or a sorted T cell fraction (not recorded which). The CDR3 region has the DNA TGTGCCAGCAGCCAAGACAGGGAGGACCAAGAGACCCAGTACTTC. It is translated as CASSQDREDQETQYF.